This is a list of T cell receptor beta chains from one sample in a study of radiotherapy plus CTLA-4 blockade in lung cancer. The protocol was immunoSEQ multiplex PCR, while the TCRdb copy is restricted to in-frame clones and leaves out a portion. Here the sample spans roughly 50,000 clones, roughly three quarters being singletons. The sequences come from peripheral blood, collected from a patient treated with radiotherapy plus ipilimumab. The source of these receptors is a human donor with non-small cell lung cancer who had stable disease on radiotherapy plus ipilimumab. Both conserved end residues are part of each CDR3. The order of the fields is D gene, clone size, V gene, J gene, CDR3 DNA, CDR3 protein. D genes are given only for firm matches. Some rows have no size entry. The others give once, few or many, or a class for an expanded clone.

D gene: NA; clone size: NA; V gene: TRBV11-3; J gene: TRBJ1-1; CDR3 DNA: TGTGCCAGCAGCTTAGGACAGGCGATGGCGGACACTGAAGCTTTCTTT; CDR3 protein: CASSLGQAMADTEAFF
D gene: NA; clone size: NA; V gene: TRBV5-1; J gene: TRBJ1-5; CDR3 DNA: TGCGCCAGCAGCTTGGTTGGGGGCAATCAGCCCCAGCATTTT; CDR3 protein: CASSLVGGNQPQHF
D gene: NA; clone size: NA; V gene: TRBV9; J gene: TRBJ1-2; CDR3 DNA: TGTGCCAGCAGCGTGGACCTCCGGGGTGGCTACACCTTC; CDR3 protein: CASSVDLRGGYTF
D gene: NA; clone size: few; V gene: TRBV9; J gene: TRBJ1-1; CDR3 DNA: TGTGCCAGCAGCACAGGTCAGGGGCCTGAAGCTTTCTTT; CDR3 protein: CASSTGQGPEAFF
D gene: NA; clone size: NA; V gene: TRBV11-3; J gene: TRBJ2-2; CDR3 DNA: TGTGCCAGCAGCCATACCACCGGGGAGCTGTTTTTT; CDR3 protein: CASSHTTGELFF
D gene: NA; clone size: NA; V gene: TRBV2; J gene: TRBJ2-5; CDR3 DNA: TGTGCCAGCAGTGAGGCAGGGGTAACGCAAGAGACCCAGTACTTC; CDR3 protein: CASSEAGVTQETQYF
D gene: NA; clone size: NA; V gene: TRBV19; J gene: TRBJ1-1; CDR3 DNA: TGTGCCAGTAGTATAGTAAAACAGGGCAGCACTGAAGCTTTCTTT; CDR3 protein: CASSIVKQGSTEAFF
D gene: TRBD1; clone size: few; V gene: TRBV7-2; J gene: TRBJ2-2; CDR3 DNA: TGTGCCAGCAGCTTAGTCGGGACAGGGTCTCTTTCCGGGGAGCTGTTTTTT; CDR3 protein: CASSLVGTGSLSGELFF
D gene: NA; clone size: NA; V gene: TRBV5-1; J gene: TRBJ2-2; CDR3 DNA: TGCGCCAGCAGCTTGGCCGAGACAGGGAACACCGGGGAGCTGTTTTTT; CDR3 protein: CASSLAETGNTGELFF
D gene: NA; clone size: NA; V gene: TRBV6-1; J gene: TRBJ2-1; CDR3 DNA: TGTGCCAGCAGTAGACCGTATCAGTTCTTC; CDR3 protein: CASSRPYQFF
D gene: TRBD1; clone size: NA; V gene: TRBV10-3; J gene: TRBJ1-2; CDR3 DNA: TGTGCCATCAGTGAGCCCGGGACAGGGGAGGGCTATGGCTACACCTTC; CDR3 protein: CAISEPGTGEGYGYTF
D gene: NA; clone size: NA; V gene: TRBV7-9; J gene: TRBJ1-1; CDR3 DNA: TGTGCCAGCAGCCCACCGGGGGGAGCTTTCTTT; CDR3 protein: CASSPPGGAFF
D gene: NA; clone size: NA; V gene: TRBV7-9; J gene: TRBJ2-2; CDR3 DNA: TGTGCCAGCAGCCCCCAGGTACAGGCTGGTACCGGGGAGCTGTTTTTT; CDR3 protein: CASSPQVQAGTGELFF
D gene: TRBD2; clone size: NA; V gene: TRBV5-4; J gene: TRBJ2-3; CDR3 DNA: TGTGCCAGCAGCCTGACTAGCGGGGGGCATCTAGATACGCAGTATTTT; CDR3 protein: CASSLTSGGHLDTQYF
D gene: NA; clone size: NA; V gene: TRBV13; J gene: TRBJ1-1; CDR3 DNA: TGTGCCAGCAGTGGGTCTGGAAACACTGAAGCTTTCTTT; CDR3 protein: CASSGSGNTEAFF
D gene: TRBD1; clone size: NA; V gene: TRBV6-5; J gene: TRBJ2-7; CDR3 DNA: TGTGCCATACTATCCGGGACAGGGCCTTACTTC; CDR3 protein: CAILSGTGPYF